The 7 T cell receptor beta chains below were found in one sample sequenced in a study of OX40 agonist ivuxolimab in advanced cancers. Only in-frame clones appear in the TCRdb table, and some are missing; sequencing was by immunoSEQ multiplex PCR. Among about 40,000 clones listed, 82% were seen once. Here the sequenced sample was CD4+ or CD8+ T cells sorted from blood, taken in a trial of the OX40 agonist ivuxolimab. The receptors derive from an adult with an advanced solid tumor such as melanoma, head and neck, liver or kidney cancer.

The chain employs TRBV5-6 and TRBJ1-2; no reliable D call. CDR1 SGHDT and CDR2 YYEEEE come from the germline V gene. Trimming removed 1 base at V and 4 bases at J, with 14 bases between. The CDR3 has 15 residues. In DNA form, the CDR3 reads TGTGCCAGCAGCTTGATCACCCGACCCGCCTATGGCTACACCTTC. Translation: CASSLITRPAYGYTF.

The chain recombines TRBV19 with TRBJ1-2; 7 nucleotides agree with TRBD1. V shed 11 bases, J shed 4 bases, and the junction held 13 bases outside the gene matches. In germline, CDR1 is LNHDA, CDR2 SQIVND (reference sequence). The CDR3 covers 14 residues. CDR3 nucleotide sequence: TGTGCCTCTGCACAGGGGTCACATCTCTATGGCTACACCTTC. It is translated as CASAQGSHLYGYTF.

V is TRBV18 and J is TRBJ1-5; perhaps TRBD1 as D (5 bases). The CDR3 totals 15 residues. Trimming shortened V by 6 bases and J by 1 base, and 13 bases separated the two germline ends. The germline CDR1 and CDR2 sequences are KGHSH and LQKENI. DNA of the CDR3: TGTGCCAGCTCCCCGGGGGGGGAGAGCAATCAGCCCCAGCATTTT. Protein: CASSPGGESNQPQHF.

This chain joins TRBV11-2 and TRBJ1-1; possible D gene TRBD1, 5 bases. Germline CDR1 and CDR2: SGHAT and FQNNGV. The CDR3 is 15 residues long. Trimming shortened V by 5 bases and J by 4 bases, and 17 bases separated the two germline ends. Written as DNA, the CDR3 is TGTGCCAGCAGCCAAGGGGCTCTAAGCGGCACTGAAGCTTTCTTT. Amino acid sequence: CASSQGALSGTEAFF. The full variable domain, in which reference TRBV11-2 and TRBJ1-1 provide the parts outside the CDR3, is EAGVAQSPRYKIIEKRQSVAFWCNPISGHATLYWYQQILGQGPKLLIQFQNNGVVDDSQLPKDRFSAERLKGVDSTLKIQPAKLEDSAVYLCASSQGALSGTEAFFGQGTRLTVV.

The chain joins TRBV6-5 to TRBJ1-1; perhaps TRBD1 as D (5 bases). Trimming cost V 6 bases and J 3 bases, with 14 bases left between them. CDR3 length: 14 amino acids. Germline assignment: CDR1 MNHEY and CDR2 SVGAGI. This CDR3 reads CASRPRALHTEAFF. The CDR3 bases are TGTGCCAGCAGACCCAGGGCTCTCCACACTGAAGCTTTCTTT.

V usage is TRBV19 and J usage is TRBJ2-5, with 8 nucleotides matching TRBD1. Germline loops: CDR1 LNHDA, CDR2 SQIVND (reference sequence). This CDR3 is built from 15 residues. J was trimmed by 3 bases and V by 5 bases; bases with no gene match: 8. DNA for the CDR3: TGTGCCAGTAGTCTACAGGGGGGAAAGGAAGAGACCCAGTACTTC. It yields the protein CASSLQGGKEETQYF.

The chain joins TRBV18 to TRBJ2-3; D not resolved. V lost 2 bases and J lost 0, with 9 bases in between. The CDR3 runs 15 residues. Germline V lookup: CDR1 KGHSH, CDR2 LQKENI. CDR3 DNA sequence: TGTGCCAGCTCACCAGGCAAACCCAGCACAGATACGCAGTATTTT. This codes for CASSPGKPSTDTQYF.